These 27 T cell receptor beta chains were all obtained from the same sample, sequenced in a study of post-analysis software for immune sequencing data. The study's findings and limits: Among 4 or 5 TRBV segments more frequent in patients than controls were TRBV5-6, TRBV5-1 and TRBV20-1.

Their antigen targets remain unknown. Included in the TCR beta cDNA libraries were unique molecular identifiers. TCRdb reprocessed the PCR reads via MiXCR and lists one record per CDR3 protein. The data contain about 680,000 distinct CDR3 sequences, 59% of them singletons. Sequencing used blood. These receptors all come from a girl aged 2 to 10 with multiple sclerosis.

The chain uses TRBV10-3 and TRBJ2-1; 8 positions match TRBD2. Unmatched junction bases numbered 8, after V lost 4 bases and J lost 3 bases. CDR1 and CDR2 (germline): ENHRY, SYGVKD. CDR3 size: 16 residues. CDR3 residues: CAISVPLAGGYNEQFF. The CDR3 coding sequence is TGTGCCATCAGTGTCCCATTGGCGGGAGGCTACAATGAGCAGTTCTTC.

This chain connects TRBV4-1 to TRBJ2-5; a weak D match, TRBD2 (6 bases). The CDR3 extends over 15 amino acids. Per germline, CDR1 MGHRA and CDR2 YSYEKL. V lost 0 bases, J lost 9 bases, and 17 bases lay in between. For the CDR3, the DNA is TGCGCCAGCAGCCAAGAACTAGTGGCGTGGGGGGCCCAGTACTTC. It codes for CASSQELVAWGAQYF.

The chain carries TRBV7-2 and TRBJ2-1; 13 nucleotides agree with TRBD2. The CDR3 totals 15 residues. Germline V gives CDR1 SGHTA, CDR2 FQGNSA. The V segment lost 4 bases and the J segment 10 bases; nucleotides outside the gene matches: 7. The chain's CDR3 is CASSSPLAGGREQFF. Written as DNA, the CDR3 is TGTGCCAGCAGCTCCCCACTAGCGGGGGGGCGGGAGCAGTTCTTC.

This clonotype was recorded a few times. This chain uses TRBV7-3 with TRBJ2-1; 10 bases line up with TRBD2. The CDR3 length is 17 residues. V lost 1 base, J lost 0 bases, and 3 bases stayed unmatched. Germline CDR1 SGHTA, CDR2 FQGTGA. The CDR3 DNA follows: TGTGCCAGCAGCTTAAATCCTAGCGGGAGCTCCTACAATGAGCAGTTCTTC. This gives the protein CASSLNPSGSSYNEQFF.

The chain carries TRBV20-1 and TRBJ1-2, with 8 bases that match TRBD1. This CDR3 is built from 12 residues. From germline, CDR1 is DFQATT and CDR2 SNEGSKA (reference sequence). V dropped 4 bases and J dropped 7; count of bases not matched to a gene: 5. This chain's CDR3 is CSAIDRGRGYTF. Here the CDR3 DNA reads TGCAGTGCTATTGACAGGGGCCGTGGCTACACCTTC.

The rearrangement joins TRBV12-3 or TRBV12-4 to TRBJ1-5; a possible D gene is TRBD1 (6 bases). The CDR3 contains 15 residues. Trimming removed 4 bases from V and 6 bases from J, with 16 bases in between. As DNA, the CDR3 is TGTGCCAGCAGTTCTGACAGGCCTGGGAGTCAGCCCCAGCATTTT. It translates to CASSSDRPGSQPQHF.

This clonotype was counted only a few times. The rearrangement links TRBV6-2 or TRBV6-3 to TRBJ2-1, with 10 bases matching TRBD1. V lost 3 bases and J lost 2; bases outside the gene matches: 1. The germline CDR1 and CDR2 sequences are MNHEY and SVGEGT. The CDR3 consists of 15 residues. CDR3 protein: CASSYGQGAYNEQFF. The DNA for the CDR3 is TGTGCCAGCAGTTATGGACAGGGGGCCTACAATGAGCAGTTCTTC.

This clonotype was counted only a few times. V gene TRBV10-3 combines with J gene TRBJ2-7; 12 bases are shared with TRBD2. The CDR3 has 14 amino acids. V was pared by 6 bases and J by 1 base, with 1 base of the junction left unmatched. The germline V gene has CDR1 ENHRY and CDR2 SYGVKD. The CDR3 sequence: CAIRGTSGSYEQYF. The CDR3 DNA follows: TGTGCCATCAGGGGGACTAGCGGGTCCTACGAGCAGTACTTC.

V usage is TRBV30 and J usage is TRBJ1-2; weak D call: TRBD1 (6 bases). Germline V CDR1 and CDR2: GTSNPN, SVGIG (reference sequence). This CDR3 is 13 amino acids long. V gave up 8 bases and J gave up 7 bases, with 20 bases separating them. The CDR3 region has the DNA TGTGCCGGCCAGGCAGGGGAATACTTTGGCTACACCTTC. Protein product: CAGQAGEYFGYTF.

The chain recombines TRBV25-1 with TRBJ2-1; 8 bases agree with TRBD2. CDR3 length: 16 residues. V lost 3 bases and J lost 1; bases outside the gene matches: 5. Germline values: CDR1 MGHDK, CDR2 SYGVNS. CDR3 region: CASSDPGRGSYNEQFF. The CDR3 DNA is TGTGCCAGCAGTGACCCCGGGAGGGGATCCTACAATGAGCAGTTCTTC.

The chain combines TRBV15 with TRBJ2-3; possibly TRBD2 for D (5 bases). Germline V lookup: CDR1 LNHNV, CDR2 YYDKDF (reference sequence). Between the trimmed V and J ends, which lost 1 base and 5 bases, there was a span of 16 bases. The CDR3 is 16 amino acids. For the CDR3, the DNA is TGTGCCACCAGCAGAGTCTCGGGGATGAGGCAAGATACGCAGTATTTT. Encoded protein: CATSRVSGMRQDTQYF.

The chain carries TRBV7-6 and TRBJ2-3; D remains ambiguous. V was clipped by 2 bases and J by 1 base, with 13 bases between them. Germline values: CDR1 SGHVS, CDR2 FNYEAQ. This CDR3 is built from 16 residues. CDR3 in amino acids: CASSLSPLMGTDTQYF. CDR3 DNA sequence: TGTGCCAGCAGCTTAAGTCCCCTCATGGGCACAGATACGCAGTATTTT.

This clonotype occurred once. This chain connects TRBV7-2 to TRBJ1-2; 10 bases fit TRBD1. From germline, CDR1 is SGHTA and CDR2 FQGNSA. CDR3 size: 17 residues. The V gene end was trimmed by 5 bases and the J gene end by 8 bases; junction bases not matched to a gene: 17. The CDR3, as DNA: TGTGCCAGCAGCGACAGGGGGCGCGATAAGCTACAGGCGGGCTACACCTTC. It codes for CASSDRGRDKLQAGYTF.

This chain connects TRBV12-3 or TRBV12-4 to TRBJ1-6; 9 bases map to TRBD1. V shed 2 bases, J shed 5 bases, and the junction held 1 base outside the gene matches. This CDR3 is built from 15 residues. Here the CDR3 reads CASSLRQGDNSPLHF. DNA for the CDR3: TGTGCCAGCAGTTTACGACAGGGGGATAATTCACCCCTCCACTTT.

The chain combines TRBV20-1 with TRBJ2-5, with 8 nucleotides matching TRBD2. The assigned J gene may be wrong: the sequence end matches TRBJ2-7 better. The CDR3 has 12 residues. CDR1 and CDR2 (germline): DFQATT, SNEGSKA (reference sequence). The CDR3 nucleotides are TGCAGTGCTAGGGGAGCGGGAGACGAGCAGTACTTC. It encodes CSARGAGDEQYF.

The chain uses TRBV10-2 and TRBJ2-1, with D possibly being TRBD1 or TRBD2 (7 bases each). The germline V gene encodes CDR1 WSHSY and CDR2 SAAADI. Trimming cost V 9 bases and J 5 bases, with 17 bases left between them. This CDR3 has 14 amino acids. CDR3 sequence (DNA): TGCGCCAGTAAACGAGCAGGGGGGGACAATGAGCAGTTCTTC. It yields the protein CASKRAGGDNEQFF.

This clonotype came up a few times. The rearrangement joins TRBV20-1 to TRBJ2-3, with 7 bases fitting TRBD2. V shed 1 base and J 4 bases; nucleotides not matched to a gene: 11. CDR3 length equals 16 residues. Germline lookup yields CDR1 DFQATT and CDR2 SNEGSKA (reference sequence). CDR3 region: CSARGKTSRRADTQYF. The CDR3 nucleotides are TGCAGTGCTAGAGGCAAGACTAGCAGGAGGGCAGATACGCAGTATTTT.

V is TRBV29-1 and J is TRBJ1-2; D perhaps matches TRBD1 (6 bases). CDR1 SQVTM and CDR2 ANQGSEA come from the germline V gene. The CDR3 runs to 18 residues. V was cut by 2 bases and J by 2 bases, with 24 bases left in between. The CDR3 is CSVENAEGVSTMNYGYTF. In nucleotides, the CDR3 is TGCAGCGTTGAAAACGCCGAGGGGGTGAGCACGATGAACTATGGCTACACCTTC.

The V and J genes are TRBV12-3 or TRBV12-4 and TRBJ2-5; 14 bases align to TRBD2. This CDR3 spans 15 amino acids. V trimming: 5 bases; J trimming: 4 bases; junction bases outside the gene matches: 3. The CDR3: CASSRLAGGTETQYF. CDR3 nucleotide sequence: TGTGCCAGCAGTAGACTAGCGGGGGGGACAGAGACCCAGTACTTC.

As regards this clonotype: Germline and junction disagree at one end, which may indicate a read error. V is TRBV2 and J is TRBJ1-6; TRBD1 aligns across 7 bases. The CDR3 runs 16 residues. Germline V gives CDR1 SNHLY, CDR2 FYNNEI. CDR3 in DNA: TGTGCCAGCAGTGAAGCGGGGACAGCGAATAATTCACCCCCCCACTTT. It is translated as CASSEAGTANNSPPHF.

This chain uses TRBV19 with TRBJ1-4; 9 bases are a match to TRBD1. Trimming cost V 7 bases and J 0 bases; bases outside gene matches: 12. The germline CDR1 and CDR2 sequences are LNHDA and SQIVND (reference sequence). The CDR3 consists of 18 residues. Written as DNA, the CDR3 is TGTGCCAGTAAATCCCGGGACAGGGTCGGAGCAACTAATGAAAAACTGTTTTTT. Translated: CASKSRDRVGATNEKLFF. Full variable domain (missing parts from reference TRBV19 and TRBJ1-4): DGGITQSPKYLFRKEGQNVTLSCEQNLNHDAMYWYRQDPGQGLRLIYYSQIVNDFQKGDIAEGYSVSREKKESFPLTVTSAQKNPTAFYLCASKSRDRVGATNEKLFFGSGTQLSVL.

The chain carries TRBV12-3 or TRBV12-4 and TRBJ2-3; D is uncertain. The CDR3 length is 15 residues. V gave up 3 bases and J gave up 0 bases, with 10 bases separating them. The CDR3 DNA reads TGTGCCAGCAGTTTTACAGAAACTAGCACAGATACGCAGTATTTT. Translation: CASSFTETSTDTQYF.

This clonotype has just a few counts. The chain recombines TRBV20-1 with TRBJ2-5, with D possibly being TRBD1 or TRBD2 (6 bases each). The germline V gene has CDR1 DFQATT and CDR2 SNEGSKA (reference sequence). The CDR3 runs to 15 residues. V lost 4 bases to trimming and J lost 4 bases, with 19 bases between them. CDR3 in DNA: TGCAGTGCTAACCGGGGGCCCGAGGGGCCAGAGACCCAGTACTTC. Encoded protein: CSANRGPEGPETQYF.

The V call is TRBV20-1, the J call TRBJ1-2; 8 bases match TRBD1. Germline CDR1 DFQATT, CDR2 SNEGSKA (reference sequence). The CDR3 extends over 13 amino acids. The V segment lost 0 bases and the J segment 6 bases; nucleotides outside the gene matches: 3. The CDR3 sequence is CSARDATGDGYTF. CDR3 in DNA: TGCAGTGCTAGAGATGCGACAGGGGATGGCTACACCTTC.

A single count supports this clonotype. The rearrangement joins TRBV6-1 to TRBJ2-7; 8 bases fit TRBD2. The J call may be in error: the DNA end matches TRBJ2-5 better. Germline V lookup: CDR1 MNHNS, CDR2 SASEGT. The CDR3 spans 16 residues. The CDR3, as DNA: TGTGCCAGCAGTGCTCCGGGGCAGCGGGAGTCAAAGACCCAGTACTTC. Translation gives CASSAPGQRESKTQYF.

This chain links TRBV29-1 with TRBJ2-1, with D perhaps given as TRBD1 or TRBD2 (7 bases each). The V end was cut by 3 bases, the J end by 0 bases, with 12 bases between. CDR1 is SQVTM, CDR2 ANQGSEA, per germline. The CDR3 consists of 15 residues. The CDR3 DNA follows: TGCAGCGTTGATGGGAGGGACAGCTCCTACAATGAGCAGTTCTTC. Translation: CSVDGRDSSYNEQFF.

V is TRBV29-1 and J is TRBJ2-2; no clear D. V shed 3 bases and J shed 0 bases, with 8 bases lying between them. The germline V gene has CDR1 SQVTM and CDR2 ANQGSEA. This CDR3 is 14 amino acids long. For the CDR3, the DNA is TGCAGCGTTGAGGGGAAAGCGAACACCGGGGAGCTGTTTTTT. Its protein product is CSVEGKANTGELFF.